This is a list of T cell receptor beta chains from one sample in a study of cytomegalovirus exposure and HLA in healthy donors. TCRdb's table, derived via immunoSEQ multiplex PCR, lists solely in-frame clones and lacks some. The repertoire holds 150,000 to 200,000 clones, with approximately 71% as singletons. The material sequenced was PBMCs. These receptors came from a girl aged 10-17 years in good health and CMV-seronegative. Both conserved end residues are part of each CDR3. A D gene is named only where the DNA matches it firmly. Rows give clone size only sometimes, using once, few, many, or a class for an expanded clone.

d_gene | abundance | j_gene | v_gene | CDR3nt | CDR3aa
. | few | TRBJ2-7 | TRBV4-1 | TGCGCCAGCAGCCAGGGCGGAGGGGCTTACGAGCAGTACTTC | CASSQGGGAYEQYF
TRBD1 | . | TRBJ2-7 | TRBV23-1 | TGCGCCAGCAGTCAATCGTCACGACAGGGCGAAGAAGACGAGCAGTACTTC | CASSQSSRQGEEDEQYF
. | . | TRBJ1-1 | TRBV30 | TGTGCCTCCTCAAGACTGCCGAACACTGAAGCTTTCTTT | CASSRLPNTEAFF
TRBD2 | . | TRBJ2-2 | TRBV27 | TGTGCCAGCGAGGGAGGGGCCGGGGAGCTGTTTTTT | CASEGGAGELFF
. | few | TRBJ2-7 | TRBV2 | TGTGCCAGCAGTGAGACCTGGGGGCGGTCCTACGAGCAGTACTTC | CASSETWGRSYEQYF
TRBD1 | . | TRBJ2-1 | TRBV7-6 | TGTGCCAGCAGCTCCAGACAGGGGCGGCCGCTCAATGAGCAGTTCTTC | CASSSRQGRPLNEQFF
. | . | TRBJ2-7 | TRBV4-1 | TGCGCCAGCAGCCAAGCAGGGTACGAGCAGTACTTC | CASSQAGYEQYF
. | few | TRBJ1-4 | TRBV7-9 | TGTGCCAGCAGCTTAAGACAGAGGTCTAATGAAAAACTGTTTTTT | CASSLRQRSNEKLFF
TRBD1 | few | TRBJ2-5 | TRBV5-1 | TGCGCCAGCAAGGAGGGCACAGGGGGCCCAGAGACCCAGTACTTC | CASKEGTGGPETQYF
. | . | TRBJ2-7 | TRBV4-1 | TGCGCCAGCAGCCAAGTCGGGGATACCTACGAGCAGTACTTC | CASSQVGDTYEQYF
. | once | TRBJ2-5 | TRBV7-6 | TGTGCCAGCAGCTTATCCAGACAAGAGACCCAGTACTTC | CASSLSRQETQYF
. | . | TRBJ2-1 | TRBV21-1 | TGTGCCAGCAGCAAAGCGCCAGGGCAGGCCTACAATGAGCAGTTCTTC | CASSKAPGQAYNEQFF
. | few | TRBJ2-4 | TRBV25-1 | TGTGCCAGCAGTGACTTCGTGATTCAGTACTTC | CASSDFVIQYF
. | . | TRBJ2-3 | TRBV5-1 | TGCGCCAGCAGCCCTGCGTCTTCATTTACAGTTACAGATACGCAGTATTTT | CASSPASSFTVTDTQYF
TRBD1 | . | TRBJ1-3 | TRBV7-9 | TGTGCCAGCAGCCAATCCGGGACAGGACGGAAAAACACCATATATTTT | CASSQSGTGRKNTIYF